The TCR beta chain under discussion was sequenced for a study of cytomegalovirus exposure and HLA in healthy donors. Study conclusions and caveats: Among the CMV-associated chains, a few were confirmed in vitro as specific for CMV antigens.

Notes on this clone: Its specificity is not known.

The CDR3 has 14 amino acids. CDR1 is LNHDA, CDR2 SQIVND, per germline (reference sequence). Trimming pared 5 bases from V and 0 bases from J, leaving 10 bases between. Produced via immunoSEQ multiplex PCR; TCRdb's table is partial and in-frame only. The sample has about 200,000 clones; 86% are singletons. The chain joins TRBV19 to TRBJ1-1; D gene uncertain. The source of this sequence is a woman aged 18-35 years in good health and CMV-seronegative. Sequencing used PBMCs. The CDR3 region has the DNA TGTGCCAGTAGTCCCACAGCTATGAACACTGAAGCTTTCTTT. It yields the protein CASSPTAMNTEAFF. Filled out from reference TRBV19 and TRBJ1-1, the complete variable domain reads DGGITQSPKYLFRKEGQNVTLSCEQNLNHDAMYWYRQDPGQGLRLIYYSQIVNDFQKGDIAEGYSVSREKKESFPLTVTSAQKNPTAFYLCASSPTAMNTEAFFGQGTRLTVV.